The clone carrying this T cell receptor (beta chain) was picked up a small number of times. Germline V gene data show CDR1 as MNHEY and CDR2 as SMNVEV (reference sequence). Trimming cost V 1 base and J 7 bases; bases outside gene matches: 6. This CDR3 has 14 amino acids. These data originate in a study of CD8 T cells in ankylosing spondylitis. Each CDR3 protein gets one entry after TCRdb re-called the 5' RACE reads with MiXCR. The sample lists more than 95,000 distinct CDR3 sequences, about 8.3% occurring once. This chain connects TRBV27 to TRBJ2-5; TRBD2 matches at 7 bases. Sample: blood, either unsorted or a sorted T cell fraction (not recorded which). The origin of this receptor is a male donor with ankylosing spondylitis or in good health (not recorded which). The CDR3 region has the DNA TGTGCCAGCAGTTTATGGAGCGGGGACGGGACCCAGTACTTC. As protein: CASSLWSGDGTQYF.